Following are 3 T cell receptor beta chains from one sample sequenced in a study of blood T cell repertoires in COVID-19. The protocol was immunoSEQ multiplex PCR, while the TCRdb copy is restricted to in-frame clones and leaves out a portion. The table has 250,000 to 350,000 clones, around 87% seen once. The specimen sequenced was PBMCs or T cells enriched from blood (not recorded which). Receptors originate from a woman under 30 with acute COVID-19.

The V call is TRBV6-5, the J call TRBJ2-2; 9 bases line up with TRBD2. V was clipped by 6 bases and J by 4 bases; unmatched bases: 6. This CDR3 has 15 amino acids. The germline V gene has CDR1 MNHEY and CDR2 SVGAGI. CDR3 sequence: CASSLAGRSTGELFF. In DNA, the CDR3 is TGTGCCAGCAGCCTAGCGGGACGGAGCACCGGGGAGCTGTTTTTT.

The V call is TRBV19, the J call TRBJ1-1; TRBD1 might be the D (5 bases). Trimming left V 6 bases short and J 4 bases short, with 18 bases between. This CDR3 region has 15 residues. Germline V gives CDR1 LNHDA, CDR2 SQIVND (reference sequence). CDR3 loop: CASRNPGGVATEAFF. CDR3 DNA sequence: TGTGCCAGTAGGAACCCCGGGGGGGTGGCCACTGAAGCTTTCTTT.

V is TRBV29-1 and J is TRBJ2-7; possible D gene TRBD1, 5 bases. CDR1 is SQVTM, CDR2 ANQGSEA, per germline. Trimming took off 0 bases at V and 2 bases at J, with 8 bases between the two ends. The CDR3 length is 13 residues. CDR3 bases: TGCAGCGTTGAAGAAGGGGAACCCTACGAGCAGTACTTC. This codes for CSVEEGEPYEQYF.